This T cell receptor beta chain was recorded in a study of T-cell memory formation after mild COVID-19. Regarding the study as a whole: The pre-infection memory compartment contained some responding clones, suggesting cross-reactive memory joined.

One entry per CDR3 protein results from TCRdb running MiXCR on the 5' RACE reads. Of under 110,000 distinct CDR3 sequences in the sample, roughly 12% are singletons; the top ten hold about 27%. About this clonotype itself: What it binds is not known.

The TCR sequence derives from an adult woman who had mild COVID-19 (a few samples of this study predate the infection). Cell type and time point are not known. What was sequenced was PBMCs or a T cell subset sorted from them (not recorded which).

CDR3 loop: CASSHFPGTGFCTDTQYF. For the CDR3, the DNA is TGCGCCAGCAGTCACTTTCCCGGGACAGGTTTTTGCACAGATACGCAGTATTTT. V gene TRBV23-1 combines with J gene TRBJ2-3; 8 nucleotides align to TRBD1. TRBV23-1 qualifies as an ORF whose function is uncertain. The CDR3 consists of 18 residues. V trimming: 3 bases; J trimming: 1 base; junction bases outside the gene matches: 12.